The 11 T cell receptor beta chains below all came from one sample that was sequenced in a study of Graves' ophthalmopathy and Graves' hyperthyroidism. Amplified TCR beta CDR3 regions were obtained using RNA transcripts as template. Following a first-round RT-PCR that used HTBI primers, a second-round multiplex PCR was carried out. TCRdb analysed the multiplex PCR reads with MiXCR anew, one entry per CDR3 protein. The table shows some 380,000 distinct CDR3 sequences, with over 15% occurring only once. The sequenced material came from peripheral blood. The receptors originated from a young woman with stable Graves' hyperthyroidism.

The chain combines TRBV12-3 or TRBV12-4 with TRBJ1-6; 9 bases map to TRBD1. J gave up 5 bases and V 6 bases, and 2 bases lay outside the gene matches. The CDR3 runs 14 residues. Here the CDR3 reads CASRQGAHNSPLHF. The CDR3 coding sequence is TGTGCCAGCAGACAGGGGGCCCATAATTCACCCCTCCACTTT.

This clonotype has ten or more counts. The V gene is TRBV29-1, the J gene TRBJ1-1; D unclear. Germline loops: CDR1 SQVTM, CDR2 ANQGSEA. The CDR3 length is 14 residues. The V gene lost 4 bases and the J gene lost 1 base, with 13 bases spanning the gap. The CDR3 DNA reads TGCAGCGTTGCAAGGGCCGGAAAGAACACTGAAGCTTTCTTT. Translating it yields CSVARAGKNTEAFF.

V is TRBV12-3 or TRBV12-4 and J is TRBJ2-7; a possible D gene is TRBD2 (7 bases). Between the trimmed V and J ends, which lost 1 base and 4 bases, there was a span of 14 bases. The CDR3 is made up of 15 amino acids. This CDR3 reads CASSLGGRGPYEQYF. CDR3 nucleotide sequence: TGTGCCAGCAGTTTAGGTGGGCGGGGGCCATACGAGCAGTACTTC.

The gene calls are TRBV9 and TRBJ1-2; unclear D gene. With 3 bases removed from V and 4 bases from J, the gap between germline ends came to 7 bases. Germline values: CDR1 SGDLS, CDR2 YYNGEE. The CDR3 spans 12 residues. Here the CDR3 DNA reads TGTGCCAGCAGCGCCTATTTCTATGGCTACACCTTC. Translating it yields CASSAYFYGYTF. The complete variable domain, with remaining parts taken from reference TRBV9 and TRBJ1-2, reads DSGVTQTPKHLITATGQRVTLRCSPRSGDLSVYWYQQSLDQGLQFLIQYYNGEERAKGNILERFSAQQFPDLHSELNLSSLELGDSALYFCASSAYFYGYTFGSGTRLTVV.

This clonotype was counted many times. The J gene is TRBJ2-7, the V gene TRBV10-3, with TRBD1 matching over 9 bases. Per germline, CDR1 ENHRY and CDR2 SYGVKD. The CDR3 runs 13 residues. The junction had 7 bases not matched to a gene; V was cut back by 6 bases and J by 7 bases. The CDR3 DNA reads TGTGCCATCAGAAGGGACAGGGTAGATGAGCAGTACTTC. Translation gives CAIRRDRVDEQYF.

This clonotype turned up a few times. The chain joins TRBV4-1 to TRBJ1-1; the D is unclear. V lost 3 bases and J 7 bases, leaving 15 bases between the germline ends. Germline CDR1 is MGHRA and CDR2 is YSYEKL. This CDR3 is built from 14 residues. The CDR3 DNA sequence: TGCGCCAGCAGCCAGATGAGATCGACGGGTGAAGCTTTCTTT. This encodes CASSQMRSTGEAFF.

The chain carries TRBV9 and TRBJ2-7; 9 nucleotides agree with TRBD1. The trim removed 4 bases at V and 3 bases at J, leaving 11 bases unmatched. Germline CDR1 reads SGDLS; CDR2 reads YYNGEE. The CDR3 is made up of 16 amino acids. The CDR3 here is CASSNSPGQGFYEQYF. The CDR3, as DNA: TGTGCCAGCAGCAATTCCCCGGGACAGGGTTTCTACGAGCAGTACTTC. Combining the CDR3 with reference TRBV9 and TRBJ2-7 gives the whole variable domain DSGVTQTPKHLITATGQRVTLRCSPRSGDLSVYWYQQSLDQGLQFLIQYYNGEERAKGNILERFSAQQFPDLHSELNLSSLELGDSALYFCASSNSPGQGFYEQYFGPGTRLTVT.

This clonotype appeared many times. The chain employs TRBV10-1 and TRBJ1-6, with unresolved D. CDR1 is WNHNN and CDR2 is SYGVQD in the germline V gene (reference sequence). This CDR3 comprises 11 residues. Trimming took 10 bases from V and 13 from J, leaving 14 bases between them. CDR3 sequence reads: CANTVICPLHF. In DNA form, the CDR3 reads TGCGCCAATACCGTCATCTGTCCCCTCCACTTT.

The genes are TRBV14 and TRBJ2-7; D not certain. The ends were cut back, 6 bases at V and 0 bases at J, with 12 bases in the middle. CDR1 is SGHDN, CDR2 FVKESK, per germline. The CDR3 covers 14 residues. This chain's CDR3 is CASSIRWDSYEQYF. For the CDR3, the DNA is TGTGCCAGCAGTATCCGGTGGGACTCCTACGAGCAGTACTTC.

This clonotype was picked up many times. V and J are TRBV20-1 and TRBJ2-5; D ambiguous. CDR1 and CDR2 from the germline V gene are DFQATT and SNEGSKA (reference sequence). V shed 7 bases and J shed 2 bases, with 5 bases lying between them. This CDR3 has 10 amino acids. The CDR3 here is CSVQQETQYF. The CDR3 region has the DNA TGCAGTGTACAGCAAGAGACCCAGTACTTC.

This chain uses TRBV6-1 with TRBJ1-3; 8 bases fit TRBD1. Germline V gives CDR1 MNHNS, CDR2 SASEGT. This CDR3 contains 15 residues. J was trimmed by 0 bases and V by 6 bases; bases with no gene match: 4. This CDR3 is CASRPGGTSGNTIYF. The CDR3 nucleotides read TGTGCCAGCAGACCAGGGGGCACCTCTGGAAACACCATATATTTT.